Listed below are T cell receptor beta chains from one sample, sequenced in a study of blood T cell repertoires in COVID-19. Assay: immunoSEQ multiplex PCR; the TCRdb copy retains only in-frame clones and omits some. The sample yields about 100,000 clones, about nine tenths seen once. The sequenced material came from peripheral blood. All receptors come from a woman between 45 and 65 years old with COVID-19, enrolled during active disease. CDR3s include the opening cysteine and the closing phenylalanine or tryptophan.

>TRBV28
CASIYDRGNYGYTF
>TRBV5-6
CASSLSADTQYF
>TRBV4-3
CASSQEAALMHDEQYF
>TRBV4-3
CASSQDRTGLQPQHF
>TRBV19
CASSTITAGIYEQYF
>TRBV6-5
CASSYSSGVTGELFF
>TRBV9
CASSVGDREAEKLFF
>TRBV18
CASSPTNAGGETQYF
>TRBV18
CASSPPGHLSGNTIYF
>TRBV7-2
CASSMTGSNEKLFF
>TRBV5-6
CASSGVGEQFF
>TRBV2
CASSVGQPSSYNSPLHF
>TRBV18
CASSPIRGEAFF
>TRBV18
CASSPRQGASKETQYF
>TRBV19
CASSNSRPLSGNTIYF
>TRBV12-3/TRBV12-4
CASSISSGNTIYF
>TRBV6-1
CASSERDQKRVGETNEKLFF
>TRBV5-1
CASSSDRGTEAFF
>TRBV5-4
CASSSVGANVLTF
>TRBV21-1
CASSKAFSGGPGRRGTDTQYF
>TRBV18
CASSPNQPPGTEAFF
>TRBV5-4
CAFESGGIQETQYF
>TRBV7-2
CASSLALGDEQFF
>TRBV4-3
CASSQGPGDNSPLHF
>TRBV3-1/TRBV3-2
CASSRAGAADTQYF
>TRBV10-3
CAISEFGTTNTGELFF
>TRBV6-2/TRBV6-3
CASSTTGSPKTPGRGELFF
>TRBV5-1
CASSPDSLNQPQHF
>TRBV25-1
CASSGYEEGRGDTDTQYF